A single sample gave rise to the 18 T cell receptor beta chains below, sequenced in a study of CDR3 diversity in severe acne. TCRdb recomputed calls from the PCR reads with MiXCR, one row per CDR3 protein. The sample lists tens of thousands of distinct CDR3 sequences, 45% to 60% occurring once. Sequencing input: blood. Receptor source: a male donor in good health, without acne.

The sample holds many counts of this clonotype. This sequence joins TRBV6-5 and TRBJ2-7; a weak D match, TRBD1 (6 bases). Trimming took off 6 bases at V and 5 bases at J, with 23 bases between the two ends. CDR1 is MNHEY and CDR2 is SVGAGI in the germline V gene. This CDR3 region has 16 residues. CDR3 nucleotide sequence: TGTGCCAGCAGCCGTGGGGCCAGGGGCTGGACGAACGAGCAGTACTTC. This sequence encodes CASSRGARGWTNEQYF.

The CDR3 here is CATSDLIGTGPDTQYF. CDR3 DNA: TGTGCCACCAGTGATTTGATCGGGACAGGGCCAGATACGCAGTATTTT. The V gene is TRBV24-1, the J gene TRBJ2-3, with 9 bases aligning to TRBD1. The CDR3 is 16 residues long. The junction had 4 bases not matched to a gene; V was cut back by 0 bases and J by 4 bases. Germline-derived CDR1 and CDR2 are KGHDR and SFDVKD.

This clonotype showed up many times. The J gene is TRBJ1-5, the V gene TRBV4-1; 10 bases are shared with TRBD1. Germline lookup yields CDR1 MGHRA and CDR2 YSYEKL. CDR3 size: 17 residues. Trimming cost V 0 bases and J 5 bases; bases outside gene matches: 7. The CDR3 coding sequence is TGCGCCAGCAGCCAAGAGGGGGGACAGGGGACGGATCAGCCCCAGCATTTT. Its translation: CASSQEGGQGTDQPQHF.

The chain employs TRBV7-2 and TRBJ2-7, with TRBD2 matching over 11 bases. The CDR3 is 15 amino acids. The germline V gene has CDR1 SGHTA and CDR2 FQGNSA. Trimming removed 5 bases from V and 6 bases from J; junction bases left unmatched: 9. The CDR3 loop is CASSALLAGASEQYF. The CDR3 DNA reads TGTGCCAGCAGCGCCCTACTAGCGGGAGCCTCCGAGCAGTACTTC.

This clonotype was seen at least ten times. Germline is not matched at one junction end, which may reflect a read error. The V gene is TRBV5-1, the J gene TRBJ2-2, with D maybe TRBD1 (5 bases). The V gene's germline CDR1 is SGHRS and CDR2 YFSETQ. This CDR3 has 16 residues. DNA for the CDR3: TGCGCCAGCAGCTTCCAAGGCAACAGGAACGCCGGGGAGCTGTTTTTT. It yields the protein CASSFQGNRNAGELFF. The full variable domain, with the rest looked up from reference TRBV5-1 and TRBJ2-2, is KAGVTQTPRYLIKTRGQQVTLSCSPISGHRSVSWYQQTPGQGLQFLFEYFSETQRNKGNFPGRFSGRQFSNSRSEMNVSTLELGDSALYLCASSFQGNRNAGELFFGEGSRLTVL.

Points on this clonotype: The missing conserved phenylalanine or tryptophan at the end of this CDR3 makes a read error likely. The genes are TRBV7-8 and TRBJ2-7; D ambiguous. CDR3 length equals 13 residues. V gave up 6 bases and J gave up 6 bases, with 15 bases separating them. Germline assignment: CDR1 SGHVS and CDR2 FQNEAQ. CDR3 sequence reads: CASSNSWVGEQYL. The CDR3 nucleotides are TGTGCCAGCAGTAACTCGTGGGTTGGCGAGCAGTACCTC.

This clonotype was found many times. V gene TRBV3-1 combines with J gene TRBJ1-1; 7 bases line up with TRBD1. CDR3 length: 13 amino acids. CDR1 and CDR2 (germline): LGHDT, YNNKEL (reference sequence). With 9 bases clipped from V and 6 bases from J, the junction kept 10 bases outside the gene matches. The CDR3 protein is CARNRGHPPEAFF. Here the CDR3 DNA reads TGTGCCAGAAACAGGGGCCATCCTCCTGAAGCTTTCTTT.

The count of this clonotype is one. The gene calls are TRBV12-3 or TRBV12-4 and TRBJ1-2; D is unresolved. The V end was cut by 7 bases, the J end by 2 bases, with 20 bases between. CDR3 length: 16 amino acids. CDR3 DNA sequence: TGTGCCAGCACTACCGGACTCCCACGGCACAACTATGGCTACACCTTC. It translates to CASTTGLPRHNYGYTF.

This clonotype occurred many times. The rearrangement links TRBV5-1 to TRBJ1-2, with D possibly matching TRBD1 (6 bases). Germline V gives CDR1 SGHRS, CDR2 YFSETQ. The V and J ends lost 4 bases and 8 bases respectively, with 18 bases between them. The CDR3 has 14 residues. The CDR3 sequence: CASSALQGLEGYTF. The CDR3, as DNA: TGCGCCAGCAGCGCCCTACAGGGTTTAGAGGGCTACACCTTC.

The genes are TRBV24-1 and TRBJ2-1; 9 bases match TRBD1. J gave up 6 bases and V 1 base, and 6 bases lay outside the gene matches. The CDR3 has 16 amino acids. The germline CDR1 and CDR2 sequences are KGHDR and SFDVKD. The CDR3 here is CATSDFRDRVGNEQFF. The CDR3 nucleotides are TGTGCCACCAGTGATTTCCGGGACAGGGTTGGCAATGAGCAGTTCTTC.

This clonotype has just a few counts. A read error may account for a junction end that differs from germline. This sequence joins TRBV7-7 and TRBJ2-2, with TRBD1 matching over 7 bases. CDR3 length equals 14 residues. CDR1 and CDR2 from the germline V gene are SSHAT and FNYEAQ (reference sequence). The CDR3 DNA reads TGTGCTAGCAGCTTAGGGGGCGCTACCGGGGAGCTGTTTTTT. Its translation is CASSLGGATGELFF.

Notes on this clonotype: This may stem from a read error, because a much larger clone lies one nucleotide away. This chain connects TRBV7-8 to TRBJ1-1; D is uncertain. V dropped 0 bases and J dropped 1 base, with 6 bases sitting between them. The CDR3 runs 14 residues. Per the germline V gene, CDR1 is SGHVS and CDR2 is FQNEAQ. The CDR3 here is CASSLANQNTEAFF. DNA for the CDR3: TGTGCCAGCAGCTTAGCCAACCAGAACACTGAAGCTTTCTTT.

This chain uses TRBV6-5 with TRBJ2-5, with unresolved D. Germline assignment: CDR1 MNHEY and CDR2 SVGAGI. The CDR3 has 14 residues. Between the trimmed V and J ends, which lost 7 bases and 1 base, there was a span of 13 bases. This CDR3 is CASTPGRIQETQYF. DNA of the CDR3: TGTGCCAGCACCCCCGGAAGGATCCAAGAGACCCAGTACTTC.

Note on this clonotype: An end of the junction differs from the germline gene, which may be a read error. The J gene is TRBJ2-3, the V gene TRBV4-1; D possibly corresponds to TRBD2 (6 bases). There are 16 residues in the CDR3. From germline, CDR1 is MGHRA and CDR2 YSYEKL. CDR3 nucleotide sequence: TGCGCCAGCAGCCCCCTAGCGCCCGTGAGCACAGATACGCAGTGCTTT. Translated, it gives CASSPLAPVSTDTQCF.

This clonotype was found many times. V usage is TRBV20-1 and J usage is TRBJ1-3; D is ambiguous. Germline CDR1 reads DFQATT; CDR2 reads SNEGSKA (reference sequence). Trimming shortened V by 1 base and J by 1 base, and 5 bases separated the two germline ends. The CDR3 has 13 amino acids. Here the CDR3 DNA reads TGCAGTGCTAGAGCGGGATCTGGAAACACCATATATTTT. This sequence encodes CSARAGSGNTIYF.

Many counts were recorded for this clonotype. V usage is TRBV10-1 and J usage is TRBJ1-5, with TRBD1 matching over 8 bases. CDR1 WNHNN and CDR2 SYGVQD come from the germline V gene (reference sequence). The V gene end was trimmed by 10 bases and the J gene end by 7 bases; junction bases not matched to a gene: 12. This CDR3 contains 14 residues. The CDR3 bases are TGCGCCACCTCCACGGGACAGGATCGCCAGCCCCAGCATTTT. Translation gives CATSTGQDRQPQHF.

In its sample, this clonotype was seen many times. The rearrangement links TRBV7-9 to TRBJ2-7; TRBD1 aligns across 8 bases. The germline V gene has CDR1 SEHNR and CDR2 FQNEAQ (reference sequence). Losses at the gene ends were 5 bases for V and 3 bases for J; bases not matched to a gene: 15. This CDR3 spans 17 amino acids. The CDR3 coding sequence is TGTGCCAGCAGCCCCGCCCCACTGGACAGGGTCTACTACGAGCAGTACTTC. It encodes CASSPAPLDRVYYEQYF.

This clonotype has a handful of counts. The CDR3 sequence is CATSREGGSGSSYEQYF. The CDR3 DNA reads as TGTGCCACCAGCAGAGAGGGTGGGAGCGGGAGCTCCTACGAGCAGTACTTC. The chain employs TRBV15 and TRBJ2-7; 8 bases map to TRBD2. Germline CDR1 reads LNHNV; CDR2 reads YYDKDF (reference sequence). CDR3 length equals 17 residues. V lost 0 bases and J lost 0; bases outside the gene matches: 7.